This TCR beta chain stems from a study of monozygotic twins with inflammatory bowel disease. Overall study results and limits: Limited power may explain why concordant and discordant twins showed no difference in repertoire similarity.

To note about this clonotype: The antigen remains unidentified.

Addition of UMIs with a 6-nucleotide sample barcode was achieved by template switching. Researchers put TCRalpha and TCRbeta cDNA through two nested PCRs lasting approximately 17 and 9 cycles. No DNA is given; TCRdb re-called the 5' RACE reads and lists each CDR3 protein once. This sample's table has about 160,000 distinct CDR3 sequences. The sample was blood. The receptor comes from a human donor with ulcerative colitis or Crohn's disease, or a healthy co-twin of an affected twin (not recorded which).

The CDR3 reads CASRKQGADKNIQYF. The rearrangement joins TRBV6-1 to TRBJ2-4; TCRdb proposes TRBD1, but this gene call is untestable without DNA. The germline CDR1 and CDR2 sequences are MNHNS and SASEGT. The CDR3 has 15 residues.